This TCR beta chain was sequenced during a study of T-cell memory formation after mild COVID-19. Study background: Clustering of TCRs was largely donor specific.

General study results and limits: Clones that got smaller from day 15 to 85 had even CD4/CD8, while clones growing later tipped toward CD4+.

This clonotype was detected only a few times. Its matching antigen is unknown. MiXCR, run by TCRdb on the 5' RACE reads, gives a single entry per CDR3 protein. The data contain 60,000 to 65,000 distinct CDR3 sequences, approximately 9% of them singletons. This CDR3 has 16 amino acids. CDR1 is LGHDT and CDR2 is YNNKEL in the germline V gene (reference sequence). J gave up 10 bases and V 3 bases, and 10 bases lay outside the gene matches. Sample: PBMCs or a T cell subset sorted from them (not recorded which). The rearrangement uses TRBV3-1 and TRBJ1-6, with 9 bases fitting TRBD1. This TCR derives from a young man who had mild COVID-19 (a few samples of this study predate the infection). Cell type and time point are not known. The CDR3 nucleotides read TGTGCCAGCAGCCACCGGGACAGGGTACCTGAGTCACCCCTCCACTTT. The encoded protein is CASSHRDRVPESPLHF.